Below are 9 T cell receptor beta chains sequenced from a single sample in a study of Graves' ophthalmopathy and Graves' hyperthyroidism. Amplification targeted the TCR beta CDR3 regions, with RNA transcripts as the source material. First-round RT-PCR relied on HTBI primers, and a second-round multiplex PCR came next. TCRdb passed the multiplex PCR reads through MiXCR, listing each CDR3 protein once. The data show around 590,000 distinct CDR3 sequences, with about 40% seen just once and about 4.2% held by the top ten. Material: peripheral blood or thyroid tissue (not recorded which). These receptors all stem from an adult man with Graves' hyperthyroidism.

This clonotype showed up many times. The CDR3 nucleotides read TGCAGTGCTAGGGTCCTTCGGGGTTCCTATAATTCACCCCTCCACTTT. Encoded protein: CSARVLRGSYNSPLHF. J is TRBJ1-6 and V is TRBV20-1; D is undetermined. V was clipped by 3 bases and J by 1 base, with 13 bases between them. This CDR3 contains 16 residues. CDR1 is DFQATT, CDR2 SNEGSKA, per germline (reference sequence).

This clonotype was observed a few times. This CDR3 is CASSNTGALNEKLFF. CDR3 bases: TGTGCCAGCAGTAATACAGGTGCCCTAAATGAAAAACTGTTTTTT. The chain links TRBV6-5 to TRBJ1-4; perhaps TRBD1 as D (5 bases). Germline V gene lookup returns CDR1 MNHEY and CDR2 SVGAGI. The CDR3 contains 15 residues. Trimming left V 5 bases short and J 5 bases short, with 15 bases between.

This clonotype was observed many times. CDR3 protein: CASSFSGPIYGYTF. CDR3 nucleotide sequence: TGTGCCAGCAGCTTCTCAGGGCCAATCTATGGCTACACCTTC. The chain employs TRBV7-9 and TRBJ1-2; D possibly corresponds to TRBD1 (5 bases). This CDR3 has 14 amino acids. The V end lost 3 bases, the J end lost 4 bases, and 12 bases lay between the germline ends. The germline V gene encodes CDR1 SEHNR and CDR2 FQNEAQ (reference sequence).

In this sample, this clonotype turned up once. This chain uses TRBV7-9 with TRBJ1-2; 7 bases map to TRBD1. V shed 4 bases, J shed 10 bases, and the junction held 12 bases outside the gene matches. This CDR3 spans 14 amino acids. Germline assignment: CDR1 SEHNR and CDR2 FQNEAQ (reference sequence). The CDR3 nucleotides are TGTGCCAGCAGCTCGAGTCCCGGGACAGAGCTCTACACCTTC. Its translation is CASSSSPGTELYTF. Variable domain in full (rest from reference TRBV7-9 and TRBJ1-2): DTGVSQNPRHKITKRGQNVTFRCDPISEHNRLYWYRQTLGQGPEFLTYFQNEAQLEKSRLLSDRFSAERPKGSFSTLEIQRTEQGDSAMYLCASSSSPGTELYTFGSGTRLTVV.

This clonotype has only a few counts. The rearrangement joins TRBV30 to TRBJ2-7; D unresolved. The CDR3 is 14 amino acids. Germline CDR1 and CDR2: GTSNPN and SVGIG (reference sequence). The ends were cut back, 0 bases at V and 0 bases at J, with 9 bases in the middle. In nucleotides, the CDR3 is TGTGCCTGGAGTGTAACCCGAGTCTCCTACGAGCAGTACTTC. Its protein product is CAWSVTRVSYEQYF.

The chain joins TRBV6-2 or TRBV6-3 to TRBJ1-2, with a possible D match to TRBD1 (5 bases). CDR3 length: 14 amino acids. Trimming cost V 10 bases and J 4 bases, with 19 bases left between them. CDR1 and CDR2 (germline): MNHEY, SVGEGT. The CDR3 DNA is TGTGCCACCGACGGGGCCAGTGCTTCCTATGGCTACACCTTC. Translated: CATDGASASYGYTF.

This clonotype has ten or more counts. CDR3 nucleotide sequence: TGTGCCAGCAGTGAATTACAGGCGAATTCACCCCTCCACTTT. It yields the protein CASSELQANSPLHF. The V call is TRBV2, the J call TRBJ1-6; D might be TRBD1 (5 bases). The CDR3 sequence is 14 residues long. Germline V gives CDR1 SNHLY, CDR2 FYNNEI. The V gene lost 2 bases and the J gene lost 7 bases, with 9 bases spanning the gap.

This clonotype was seen only a few times. This chain links TRBV7-2 with TRBJ1-2; D possibly corresponds to TRBD1 (5 bases). The CDR3 runs to 14 residues. V was cut by 5 bases and J by 4 bases, with 14 bases left in between. Germline CDR1 reads SGHTA; CDR2 reads FQGNSA. The DNA of the CDR3 is TGTGCCAGCAGCCAGGCCGCCGGGACCTATGGCTACACCTTC. It encodes CASSQAAGTYGYTF.

The CDR3 DNA reads TGTGCCACCAGTGCGGGCCAGACCGGGGAGGAGGAGACCCAGTACTTC. Protein sequence: CATSAGQTGEEETQYF. This chain connects TRBV24-1 to TRBJ2-5; D is possibly TRBD2 (6 bases). CDR1 is KGHDR, CDR2 SFDVKD, per germline. This CDR3 contains 16 residues. Trimming pared 5 bases from V and 5 bases from J, leaving 20 bases between.